Sequencing of this T cell receptor (beta chain) was carried out in a study of T cell changes during pregnancy in multiple sclerosis. Trimming cost V 5 bases and J 4 bases; bases outside gene matches: 13. Per germline, CDR1 SGHVS and CDR2 FNYEAQ. This CDR3 contains 18 residues. This table comes from immunoSEQ multiplex PCR, and its TCRdb copy is limited to in-frame clones, with some not included. The table lists tens of thousands of clones, just under 95% of them singletons. The TCR originated in a female donor with multiple sclerosis, enrolled in a pregnancy study. J is TRBJ2-1 and V is TRBV7-6; 11 nucleotides line up with TRBD2. The material was CD8+ T cells from peripheral blood mononuclear cells, obtained after pregnancy. CDR3 sequence reads: CASSPGTSGALIYNEQFF. DNA for the CDR3: TGTGCCAGCAGCCCCGGGACTAGCGGAGCCCTAATATACAATGAGCAGTTCTTC.